The rows below give T cell receptor beta chains drawn from one sample of a study of T-cell reconstitution after alpha-beta-depleted transplantation in children. One entry per CDR3 protein results from TCRdb running MiXCR on the PCR reads. The table records a few hundred thousand distinct CDR3 sequences, 20% of them present only once. Sequencing used PBMCs from the stem cell graft donor, obtained from the stem cell graft. The receptors come from a human donor who donated a stem cell graft to a child with acute myeloid leukemia. CDR3s include the opening cysteine and the closing phenylalanine or tryptophan.

TRBV20-1,TRBJ2-1,CSAEGQRGSRNEQFF
TRBV6-2/TRBV6-3,TRBJ1-1,CASSQGGKGTEAFF
TRBV5-1,TRBJ2-1,CASSSRGGASYNEQFF
TRBV2,TRBJ2-2,CASRALINTGELFF
TRBV7-9,TRBJ2-5,CASSATSKETQYF
TRBV29-1,TRBJ2-1,CSVEVTGGEVQFF
TRBV11-2,TRBJ2-7,CASSLVMDSSYEQYF
TRBV11-2,TRBJ2-7,CASSSESRLAGADEQYF
TRBV7-8,TRBJ2-1,CASSLGIGTPLNEQFF
TRBV15,TRBJ2-5,CATSRPLAGEGTQYF
TRBV29-1,TRBJ2-1,CSLGENGQFF
TRBV7-6,TRBJ1-5,CASSPLLDRDGNQPQHF
TRBV20-1,TRBJ2-6,CSARDRGTGANVLTF
TRBV7-2,TRBJ2-5,CASSLVGGPAPTETQYF
TRBV7-2,TRBJ2-3,CASSTRESTDTQYF
TRBV3-1,TRBJ1-1,CASSPTDRTNMNTEAFF
TRBV28,TRBJ2-1,CASSLPRSLTYNEQFF
TRBV4-3,TRBJ2-1,CASSQDRGLELYEQFF
TRBV25-1,TRBJ2-5,CASSSPWGETQYF
TRBV12-3/TRBV12-4,TRBJ1-2,CASSVWVPSHPAGGYTF
TRBV6-5,TRBJ1-1,CASSSGTGVGTEAFF
TRBV6-1,TRBJ1-1,CASRTTGGNTEAFF
TRBV20-1,TRBJ2-1,CSASHSYNEQFF
TRBV12-3/TRBV12-4,TRBJ2-5,CASSLERWETQYF
TRBV12-3/TRBV12-4,TRBJ2-2,CASIKEPTGASNTGELFF
TRBV12-3/TRBV12-4,TRBJ1-3,CASRQHGLSGNTIYF
TRBV19,TRBJ1-1,CASRRTGMNTEAFF
TRBV15,TRBJ2-5,CATSRVGGGETQYF
TRBV20-1,TRBJ2-6,CSATLQGVGVLTF
TRBV5-1,TRBJ2-1,CASSTYRSSYNEQFF
TRBV5-1,TRBJ2-1,CASSLVGGRGDEQFF
TRBV7-2,TRBJ2-1,CASSLARLAGGKGRSYNEQFF
TRBV4-2,TRBJ1-1,CASSQEGYTGTEAFF
TRBV15,TRBJ2-3,CATSRGGTTDTQYF
TRBV6-2/TRBV6-3,TRBJ2-7,CASSYPPGDLSYEQYF
TRBV29-1,TRBJ2-7,CSVSGTGELWEQYF
TRBV18,TRBJ2-2,CASSPRLMYDTGELFF
TRBV6-5,TRBJ1-5,CASSWDTGGNQPQHF
TRBV12-3/TRBV12-4,TRBJ2-3,CASSQLGGGVGGDTQYF
TRBV4-1,TRBJ2-1,CASSLYPYNEQFF
TRBV29-1,TRBJ2-5,CSVEEGGRAFQETQYF
TRBV18,TRBJ2-5,CASSPRGVAETQYF
TRBV29-1,TRBJ2-3,CSAERGPSGVTDTQYF
TRBV7-3,TRBJ2-3,CASRPPPRVVAGDFPDTQYF
TRBV6-1,TRBJ2-7,CASRAGSRVYEQYF
TRBV20-1,TRBJ2-7,CSARLAGAAYEQYF
TRBV20-1,TRBJ2-1,CSARLLRSYNEQFF
TRBV20-1,TRBJ2-3,CSAAADRDQAWDTQYF
TRBV7-2,TRBJ2-7,CASSLAGLAVSSYEQYF
TRBV11-2,TRBJ2-5,CASTPELAQETQYF
TRBV24-1,TRBJ1-1,CATSPAGADDTEAFF
TRBV5-1,TRBJ2-1,CASSPRTDPSYNEQFF
TRBV6-1,TRBJ1-2,CASSDRDRSGYTF